A selection of T cell receptor beta chains follows, all from one sample in a study of CD8+ T cells in alopecia areata. This table comes from immunoSEQ multiplex PCR, and its TCRdb copy is limited to in-frame clones, with some not included. The table includes about 34,000 clones, 70% to 80% detected once. Sequencing used NKG2D-low CD8+ T cells sorted from blood. The receptor set was obtained from a human donor with alopecia areata. Both conserved end residues are part of each CDR3. The D gene is left open where the match is weak. The size entry is marked missing in some rows and otherwise reads once, few, many or a size class.

abundance	len	v_gene	d_gene	j_gene	CDR3nt	CDR3aa
NA	18	TRBV29-1	NA	TRBJ2-3	TGCAGCGTTGAAGATGGGGAGGGGGCGGATATGCGAGCAGATACGCAGTATTTT	CSVEDGEGADMRADTQYF
NA	15	TRBV27	NA	TRBJ2-2	TGTGCCAGCAGACTGTGGACAGAGAACACCGGGGAGCTGTTTTTT	CASRLWTENTGELFF
few	10	TRBV19	NA	TRBJ1-2	TGTGCCAGTAGCAACTATGGCTACACCTTC	CASSNYGYTF
few	14	TRBV7-9	NA	TRBJ2-3	TGTGCCAGCAGCCCAAGAACCCGGGCAGATACGCAGTATTTT	CASSPRTRADTQYF
few	16	TRBV15	TRBD1	TRBJ2-6	TGTGCCACCAGCGCCGACAGGGGCTCCGGGGCCAACGTCCTGACTTTC	CATSADRGSGANVLTF
few	12	TRBV19	NA	TRBJ1-1	TGTGCCAGTAGACGCATGAACACTGAAGCTTTCTTT	CASRRMNTEAFF
NA	14	TRBV29-1	NA	TRBJ2-2	TGCAGCGTTGAAGATCCCCAACGTACCGGGGAGCTGTTTTTT	CSVEDPQRTGELFF
few	15	TRBV19	TRBD2	TRBJ2-1	TGTGCCAGTAGTCGACTAGCGGGGGACTACAATGAGCAGTTCTTC	CASSRLAGDYNEQFF
NA	14	TRBV4-3	NA	TRBJ2-1	TGCGCCAGCAGCCAAGACAGGAGGGGCAATGAGCAGTTCTTC	CASSQDRRGNEQFF
NA	12	TRBV29-1	TRBD2	TRBJ2-5	TGCAGCGTCCCCGCGGGGGGGGAGACCCAGTACTTC	CSVPAGGETQYF
NA	14	TRBV29-1	NA	TRBJ1-2	TGCAGCGTACCCGTCGGGGGTAGAGCGAATCGACTAGTTTTC	CSVPVGGRANRLVF
NA	14	TRBV7-2	NA	TRBJ2-7	TGTGCCAGCAGCTTGGAAGGTAGCGGATACGAGCAGTACTTC	CASSLEGSGYEQYF
NA	15	TRBV5-4	NA	TRBJ2-7	TGTGCCAGCAGCAAGGACGGCAGTCCTTCCTACGAGCAGTACTTC	CASSKDGSPSYEQYF
NA	12	TRBV13	NA	TRBJ1-1	TGTGCCAGCAGGGGGTTGAACACTGAAGCTTTCTTT	CASRGLNTEAFF
NA	13	TRBV29-1	TRBD2	TRBJ2-2	TGCAGCGTTGTCGTGCGGGAGGGCGGGGAGCTGTTTTTT	CSVVVREGGELFF
NA	15	TRBV4-1	NA	TRBJ2-7	TGCGCCAGCAGCCAAGATCGTAGAGGGAAGTACGAGCAGTACTTC	CASSQDRRGKYEQYF
few	12	TRBV7-9	NA	TRBJ2-2	TGTGCCAGCACTGGGAACACCGGGGAGCTGTTTTTT	CASTGNTGELFF
NA	15	TRBV5-1	TRBD2	TRBJ2-7	TGCGCCAGCAGCCTACGGACTAGTCCCTCCTACGAGCAGTACTTC	CASSLRTSPSYEQYF
NA	13	TRBV29-1	NA	TRBJ2-7	TGCAGCGTTGGGGGGGGGCCCGGTGTAGAGCAGTACTTC	CSVGGGPGVEQYF
few	10	TRBV20-1	NA	TRBJ2-7	TGCAGTGCTAGCGGGTACGAGCAGTACTTC	CSASGYEQYF
NA	14	TRBV5-1	NA	TRBJ1-5	TGCGCCAGCAGCTTGGGCAGTAGCAATCAGCCCCAGCATTTT	CASSLGSSNQPQHF
NA	14	TRBV27	NA	TRBJ2-7	TGTGCCAGCAGTTTTGGCGGGGCCTCCTACGAGCAGTACTTC	CASSFGGASYEQYF
NA	13	TRBV18	NA	TRBJ2-5	TGTGCCAGCTCACCACCGTTGGAGGAGACCCAGTACTTC	CASSPPLEETQYF
NA	13	TRBV18	NA	TRBJ2-7	TGTGCCAGCTCACCCGCAGGCTCCTACGAGCAGTACTTC	CASSPAGSYEQYF
NA	15	TRBV5-1	NA	TRBJ2-7	TGCGCCAGCAGCACCAACCTCCATATCAAGAACGAGCAGTACTTC	CASSTNLHIKNEQYF
NA	16	TRBV14	NA	TRBJ2-1	TGTGCCAGCAGCCAAAGGGTTCCAGGGTCCTACAATGAGCAGTTCTTC	CASSQRVPGSYNEQFF
NA	15	TRBV15	NA	TRBJ1-1	TGTGCCACCAGCACTACATCTCGGGGGTACACTGAAGCTTTCTTT	CATSTTSRGYTEAFF
NA	14	TRBV29-1	TRBD1	TRBJ2-1	TGCAGCGTGGCCGGGACAGGGGCTTACAATGAGCAGTTCTTC	CSVAGTGAYNEQFF
NA	13	TRBV5-1	NA	TRBJ2-7	TGCGCCAGCAGCCCAGCGGTAGAGTACGAGCAGTACTTC	CASSPAVEYEQYF
NA	12	TRBV7-9	NA	TRBJ2-1	TGTGCCAGCAGCCATCAAAATAAAGAGCAGTTCTTC	CASSHQNKEQFF
few	17	TRBV7-2	TRBD2	TRBJ2-1	TGTGCCAGCAGCTTAGATCCAGCGGGAGTTACCTACAATGAGCAGTTCTTC	CASSLDPAGVTYNEQFF
NA	15	TRBV29-1	TRBD2	TRBJ2-5	TGCAGCGTCGTAGGGGTAGCGGGAGATGAGGAGACCCAGTACTTC	CSVVGVAGDEETQYF
NA	13	TRBV2	NA	TRBJ2-5	TGTGCCAGCAGCGATAGACAGCTCGAGGCCCAGTACTTC	CASSDRQLEAQYF
NA	16	TRBV5-6	NA	TRBJ1-6	TGTGCCAGCAGCGCCCGGTATACTCCCTATAATTCACCCCTCCACTTT	CASSARYTPYNSPLHF
NA	12	TRBV29-1	NA	TRBJ2-3	TGCAGCGCCCTGATCGATACAGATACGCAGTATTTT	CSALIDTDTQYF
once	13	TRBV6-5	NA	TRBJ2-7	TGTGCCAGCAGTACCCGGGCCCCCTACGAGCAGTACTTC	CASSTRAPYEQYF
NA	12	TRBV16	NA	TRBJ1-5	TGTGCCAGCAGCCACCCATTCCAGCCCCAGCATTTT	CASSHPFQPQHF
NA	17	TRBV28	TRBD2	TRBJ2-6	TGTGCCAGCAGTTGGGCTAGCGGGAGCTCTGGGGCCAACGTCCTGACTTTC	CASSWASGSSGANVLTF
NA	16	TRBV2	NA	TRBJ2-3	TGTGCCAGCAGTGGACTGATTTTGGGAAGCACAGATACGCAGTATTTT	CASSGLILGSTDTQYF
NA	13	TRBV29-1	NA	TRBJ2-7	TGCAGCGTTGAATTCGGGATCCGCTACGAGCAGTACTTC	CSVEFGIRYEQYF
NA	15	TRBV6-1	TRBD1	TRBJ2-7	TGTGCCAGCAGTGAAGCGGGTGACAGGGGCTACGAGCAGTACTTC	CASSEAGDRGYEQYF
NA	14	TRBV7-9	TRBD1	TRBJ2-1	TGTGCCAGCAGCGAGGACAGGGGGCTGCATGAGCAGTTCTTC	CASSEDRGLHEQFF
NA	14	TRBV7-9	NA	TRBJ2-7	TGTGCCAGCAGCTTAGCGCTAACACCCTACGAGCAGTACTTC	CASSLALTPYEQYF